These T cell receptor beta chains were read from a single sample in a study of blood T cell repertoires in COVID-19. TCRdb's copy holds only in-frame clones and misses some; the assay was immunoSEQ multiplex PCR. The sample holds over 100,000 clones, about 79% seen once. The specimen sequenced was peripheral blood. Receptors originate from a woman over 75 with active or convalescent COVID-19. Both conserved end residues are trimmed from each CDR3.

cdr3_aa | j_call | v_call
ASSGTEPKMVANYGYT | TRBJ1-2 | TRBV28
ASEFRRSGKYNEQF | TRBJ2-1 | TRBV28
SASRWLEGAKNIQY | TRBJ2-4 | TRBV20-1
ASSSGGRDSRGSNIQY | TRBJ2-4 | TRBV19
ASSDTPRTGETQY | TRBJ2-5 | TRBV6-1
ASSRQGLTYNEQF | TRBJ2-1 | TRBV7-3
ASRPDINTEAF | TRBJ1-1 | TRBV19
ASSSGTGSYGYT | TRBJ1-2 | TRBV18
SAGRGETQY | TRBJ2-5 | TRBV20-1
ASSYNWGSGVVNEQF | TRBJ2-1 | TRBV6-2/TRBV6-3
ASDSGSSYEQY | TRBJ2-7 | TRBV11-2
AWSRGTEAF | TRBJ1-1 | TRBV30
ASSPLSGGGRNEQY | TRBJ2-7 | TRBV11-2
AISGWTGEPGELF | TRBJ2-2 | TRBV10-3
AISEPTQYQETQY | TRBJ2-5 | TRBV10-3
ASSLAQGPNEKLF | TRBJ1-4 | TRBV5-1